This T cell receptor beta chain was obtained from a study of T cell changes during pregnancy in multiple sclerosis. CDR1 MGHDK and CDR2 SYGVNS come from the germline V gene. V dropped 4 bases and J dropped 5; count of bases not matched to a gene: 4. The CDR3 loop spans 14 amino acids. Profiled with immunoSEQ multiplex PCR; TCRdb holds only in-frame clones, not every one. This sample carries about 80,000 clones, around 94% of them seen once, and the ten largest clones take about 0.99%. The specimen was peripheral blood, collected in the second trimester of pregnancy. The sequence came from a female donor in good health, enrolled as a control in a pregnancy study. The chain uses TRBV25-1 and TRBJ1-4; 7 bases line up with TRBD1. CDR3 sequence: CASSVTGKNEKLFF. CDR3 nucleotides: TGTGCCAGCAGTGTGACAGGGAAAAATGAAAAACTGTTTTTT. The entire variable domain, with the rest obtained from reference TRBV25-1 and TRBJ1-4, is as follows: EADIYQTPRYLVIGTGKKITLECSQTMGHDKMYWYQQDPGMELHLIHYSYGVNSTEKGDLSSESTVSRIRTEHFPLTLESARPSHTSQYLCASSVTGKNEKLFFGSGTQLSVL.